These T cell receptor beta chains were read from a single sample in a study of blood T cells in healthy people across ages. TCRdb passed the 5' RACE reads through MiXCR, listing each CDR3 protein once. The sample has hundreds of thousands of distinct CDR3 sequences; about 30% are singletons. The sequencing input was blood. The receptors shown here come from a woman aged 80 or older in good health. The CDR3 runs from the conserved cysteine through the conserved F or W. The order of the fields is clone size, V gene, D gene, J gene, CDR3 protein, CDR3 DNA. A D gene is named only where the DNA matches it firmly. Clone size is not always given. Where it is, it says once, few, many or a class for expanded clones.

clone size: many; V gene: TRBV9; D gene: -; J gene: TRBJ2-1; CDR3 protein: CASSIAAGDLVDEQFF; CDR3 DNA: TGTGCCAGCAGCATCGCGGCGGGTGATTTAGTCGATGAGCAGTTCTTC
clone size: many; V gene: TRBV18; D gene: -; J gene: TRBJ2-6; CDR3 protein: CASSPTGFSGANVLTF; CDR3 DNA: TGTGCCAGCTCACCTACAGGGTTCTCTGGGGCCAACGTCCTGACTTTC
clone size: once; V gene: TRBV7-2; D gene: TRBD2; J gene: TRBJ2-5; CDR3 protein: CASSQRGLAGGNQETQYF; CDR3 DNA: TGTGCCAGCAGCCAACGGGGACTAGCGGGGGGGAACCAAGAGACCCAGTACTTC
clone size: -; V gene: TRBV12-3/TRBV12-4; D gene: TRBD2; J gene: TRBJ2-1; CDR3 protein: CASSSGTSGCNEQFF; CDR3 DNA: TGTGCCAGCAGTTCCGGGACTAGCGGATGCAATGAGCAGTTCTTC
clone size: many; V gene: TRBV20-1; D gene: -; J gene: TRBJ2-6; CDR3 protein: CSARAPWADGANVLTF; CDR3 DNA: TGCAGTGCTAGGGCCCCTTGGGCGGATGGGGCCAACGTCCTGACTTTC
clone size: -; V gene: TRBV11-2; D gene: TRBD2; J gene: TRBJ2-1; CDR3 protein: CASSSGLAGGSYNEQFF; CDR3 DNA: TGTGCCAGCAGCTCGGGACTAGCGGGGGGGTCCTACAATGAGCAGTTCTTC
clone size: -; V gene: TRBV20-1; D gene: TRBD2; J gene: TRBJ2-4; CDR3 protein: CSASHKGLAWKNIQYF; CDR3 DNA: TGCAGTGCCAGCCATAAGGGACTAGCGTGGAAAAACATTCAGTACTTC
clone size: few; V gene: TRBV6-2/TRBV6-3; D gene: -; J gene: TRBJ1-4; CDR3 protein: CASSRGGGLFF; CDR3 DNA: TGTGCCAGCAGTCGTGGCGGGGGACTGTTTTTT
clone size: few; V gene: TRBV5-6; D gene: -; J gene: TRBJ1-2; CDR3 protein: CASSLSVGYTF; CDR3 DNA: TGTGCCAGCAGCTTGTCTGTTGGCTACACCTTC
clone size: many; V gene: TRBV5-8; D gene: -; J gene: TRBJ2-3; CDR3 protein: CASSLATGGSSTDTQYF; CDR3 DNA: TGTGCCAGCAGCTTGGCCACCGGGGGATCTAGCACAGATACGCAGTATTTT
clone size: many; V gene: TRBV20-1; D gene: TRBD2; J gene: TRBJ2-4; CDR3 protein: CSAGRGAGENIQYF; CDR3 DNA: TGCAGTGCTGGCCGCGGCGCGGGGGAAAACATTCAGTACTTC
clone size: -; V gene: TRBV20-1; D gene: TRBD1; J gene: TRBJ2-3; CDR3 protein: CSAIQGGLTTDTQYF; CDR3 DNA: TGCAGTGCTATTCAAGGGGGCTTGACCACAGATACGCAGTATTTT
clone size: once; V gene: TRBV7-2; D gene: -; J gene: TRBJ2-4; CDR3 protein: CASSLTGTTKNIQYF; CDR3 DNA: TGCGCCAGCAGCTTGACAGGGACTACCAAAAACATTCAGTACTTC
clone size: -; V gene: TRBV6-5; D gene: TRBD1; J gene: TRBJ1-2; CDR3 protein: CASSLDRGEDGYTF; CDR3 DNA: TGTGCCAGCAGCCTCGACAGGGGAGAGGATGGCTACACCTTC
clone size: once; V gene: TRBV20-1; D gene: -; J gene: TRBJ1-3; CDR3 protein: CSARRGSGSTIYF; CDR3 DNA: TGCAGTGCTAGGAGGGGGTCTGGAAGCACCATATATTTT